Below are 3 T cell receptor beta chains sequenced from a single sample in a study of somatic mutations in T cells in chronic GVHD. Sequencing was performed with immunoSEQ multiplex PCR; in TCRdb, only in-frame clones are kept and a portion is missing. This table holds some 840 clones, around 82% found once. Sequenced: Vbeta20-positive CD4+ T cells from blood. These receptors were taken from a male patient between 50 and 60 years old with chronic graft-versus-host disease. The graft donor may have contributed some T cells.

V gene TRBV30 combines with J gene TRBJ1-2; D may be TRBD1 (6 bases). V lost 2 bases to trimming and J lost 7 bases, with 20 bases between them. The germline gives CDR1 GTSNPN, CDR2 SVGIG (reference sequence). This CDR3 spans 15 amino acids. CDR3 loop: CAWSTFRGGAGGYTF. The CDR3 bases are TGTGCCTGGAGTACCTTCCGGGGGGGCGCGGGTGGCTACACCTTC.

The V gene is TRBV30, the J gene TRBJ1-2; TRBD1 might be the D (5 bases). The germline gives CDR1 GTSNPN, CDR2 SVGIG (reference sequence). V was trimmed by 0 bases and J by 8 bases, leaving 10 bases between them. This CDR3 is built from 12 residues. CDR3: CAWSVGLQGYTF. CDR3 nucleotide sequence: TGTGCCTGGAGTGTGGGGCTCCAAGGCTACACCTTC.

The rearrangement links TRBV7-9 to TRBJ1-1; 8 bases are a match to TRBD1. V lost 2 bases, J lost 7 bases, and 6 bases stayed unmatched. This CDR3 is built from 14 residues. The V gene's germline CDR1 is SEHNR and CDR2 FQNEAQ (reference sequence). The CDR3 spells CASSLSGGANEAFF. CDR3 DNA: TGTGCCAGCAGCTTATCAGGGGGCGCGAATGAAGCTTTCTTT.